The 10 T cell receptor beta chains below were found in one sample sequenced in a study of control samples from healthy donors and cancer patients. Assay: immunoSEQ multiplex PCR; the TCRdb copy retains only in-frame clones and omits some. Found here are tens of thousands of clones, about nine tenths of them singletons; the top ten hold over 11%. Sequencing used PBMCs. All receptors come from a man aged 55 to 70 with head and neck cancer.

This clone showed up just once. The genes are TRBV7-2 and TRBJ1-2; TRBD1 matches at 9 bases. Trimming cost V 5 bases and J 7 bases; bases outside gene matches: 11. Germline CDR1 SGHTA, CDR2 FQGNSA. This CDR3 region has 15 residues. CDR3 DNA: TGTGCCAGCAGCCCTCTTGGACAGGGGTTGGGTGGCTACACCTTC. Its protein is CASSPLGQGLGGYTF.

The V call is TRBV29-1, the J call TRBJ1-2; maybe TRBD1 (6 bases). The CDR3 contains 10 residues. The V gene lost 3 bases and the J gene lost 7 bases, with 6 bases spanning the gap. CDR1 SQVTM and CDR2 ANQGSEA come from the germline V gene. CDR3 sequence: CSVDRGGYTF. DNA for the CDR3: TGCAGCGTTGACAGGGGTGGCTACACCTTC.

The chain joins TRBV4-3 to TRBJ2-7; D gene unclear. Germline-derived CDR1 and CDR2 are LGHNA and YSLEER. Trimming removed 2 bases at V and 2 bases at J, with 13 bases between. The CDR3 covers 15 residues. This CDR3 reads CASSQSTDYTYEQYF. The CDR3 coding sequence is TGCGCCAGCAGCCAATCTACGGATTATACCTACGAGCAGTACTTC.

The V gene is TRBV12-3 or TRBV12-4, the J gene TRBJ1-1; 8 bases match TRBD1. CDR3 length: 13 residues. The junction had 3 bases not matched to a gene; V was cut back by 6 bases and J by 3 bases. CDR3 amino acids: CASSLDRDTEAFF. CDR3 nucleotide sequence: TGTGCCAGCAGCCTGGACAGGGACACTGAAGCTTTCTTT.

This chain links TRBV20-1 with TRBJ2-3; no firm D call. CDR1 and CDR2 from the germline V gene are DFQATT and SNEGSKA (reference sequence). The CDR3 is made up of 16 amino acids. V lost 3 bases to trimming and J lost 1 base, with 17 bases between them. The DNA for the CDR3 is TGCAGTGCTAGTGCCCTATTAGCCGAAGGCACAGATACGCAGTATTTT. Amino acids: CSASALLAEGTDTQYF.

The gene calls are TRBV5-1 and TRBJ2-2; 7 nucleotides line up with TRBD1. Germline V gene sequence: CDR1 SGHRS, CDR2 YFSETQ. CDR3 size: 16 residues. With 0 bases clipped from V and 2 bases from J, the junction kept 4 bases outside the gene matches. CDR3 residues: CASSLVGDSNTGELFF. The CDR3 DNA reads TGCGCCAGCAGCTTGGTAGGGGACAGTAACACCGGGGAGCTGTTTTTT. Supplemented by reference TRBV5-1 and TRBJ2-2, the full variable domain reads KAGVTQTPRYLIKTRGQQVTLSCSPISGHRSVSWYQQTPGQGLQFLFEYFSETQRNKGNFPGRFSGRQFSNSRSEMNVSTLELGDSALYLCASSLVGDSNTGELFFGEGSRLTVL.

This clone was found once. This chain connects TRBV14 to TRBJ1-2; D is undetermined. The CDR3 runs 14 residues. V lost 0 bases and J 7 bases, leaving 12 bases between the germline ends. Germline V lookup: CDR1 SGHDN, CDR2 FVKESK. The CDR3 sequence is CASSQDWNAGGYTF. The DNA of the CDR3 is TGTGCCAGCAGCCAAGATTGGAACGCGGGTGGCTACACCTTC.

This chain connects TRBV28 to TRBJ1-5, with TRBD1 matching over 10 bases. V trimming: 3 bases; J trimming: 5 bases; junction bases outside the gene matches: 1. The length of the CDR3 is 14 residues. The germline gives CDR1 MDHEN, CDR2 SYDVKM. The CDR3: CASSLGQGYQPQHF. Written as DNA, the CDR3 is TGTGCCAGCAGTTTGGGACAGGGGTATCAGCCCCAGCATTTT.

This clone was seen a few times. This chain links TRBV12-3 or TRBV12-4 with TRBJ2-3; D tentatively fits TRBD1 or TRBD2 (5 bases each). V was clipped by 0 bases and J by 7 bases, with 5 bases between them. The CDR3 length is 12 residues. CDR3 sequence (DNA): TGTGCCAGCAGTTTAGCGGGACATACGCAGTATTTT. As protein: CASSLAGHTQYF.

The CDR3 protein is CASSQVPGTGIYGYTF. The CDR3 bases are TGCGCCAGCAGCCAAGTCCCCGGGACAGGTATCTATGGCTACACCTTC. The chain combines TRBV4-3 with TRBJ1-2, with 8 positions matching TRBD1. Trimming at V came to 1 base and at J to 4 bases, leaving 8 bases not matched to a gene. The germline V gene has CDR1 LGHNA and CDR2 YSLEER. The CDR3 has 16 residues.